The source of this T cell receptor beta chain is a study of blood T cell repertoires in COVID-19. Study details: From the United States, Italy and Spain came samples of acute and convalescent COVID-19. T cells, B-cell-depleted T cells, or PBMCs provided the cDNA or gDNA that served as material.

Source study methods: Reference gene primer amplification gave estimated nucleated cell counts. Method: immunoSEQ multiplex PCR; TCRdb's copy keeps in-frame clones and lacks some. The DNA was the basis for D and trimming; V, J and clone size are from that table. Of 150,000 to 200,000 clones listed, 80% to 85% are singletons. This CDR3 region has 14 residues. Trimming stripped 2 bases from V and 4 bases from J, with 11 bases between. In germline, CDR1 is MNHNY, CDR2 SVGAGI (reference sequence). This clonotype originated in a woman older than 75 with COVID-19, enrolled during active disease. The rearrangement uses TRBV6-6 and TRBJ2-5; TRBD2 might be the D (5 bases). Material for sequencing was peripheral blood. CDR3 protein: CASSYVEGGETQYF. The DNA of the CDR3 is TGTGCCAGCAGTTACGTCGAAGGAGGAGAGACCCAGTACTTC.